The sequence of this T cell receptor beta chain was determined in a study of vaccination and CD4 T cells after COVID-19. Germline lookup yields CDR1 DFQATT and CDR2 SNEGSKA (reference sequence). The V and J ends lost 0 bases and 8 bases, in that order; junction bases with no gene match: 4. The CDR3 runs 15 residues. This clonotype is labeled as large. Its antigen is currently unknown. Study-level findings and limits: The great majority, 304 of 307 vaccine-specific clones, proved spike mono-reactive in convalescent patients.

Treatment meaning: roughly 10-day PBMC culture with coronavirus spike peptide pools or control peptides (ViraFEST assay). Once obtained from cultured CD4+ T cells, the DNA was sequenced using the Oncomine TCR Beta short-read assay. TCRdb analysed the PCR reads with MiXCR anew, one entry per CDR3 protein. The sample gives more than 1,500 distinct CDR3 sequences, about 66% of which show up once; under 65% is in the top ten. The specimen was CD4+ T cells from blood, cultured in vitro, collected after SARS-CoV-2 vaccination. The V gene is TRBV20-1, the J gene TRBJ2-1; TRBD2 agrees at 13 bases. The receptor was isolated from a human donor who had recovered from COVID-19. The CDR3 loop is CSAREGTSGVYEQFF. The CDR3 region has the DNA TGCAGTGCTAGAGAAGGGACTAGCGGGGTCTATGAGCAGTTCTTC.